These 21 T cell receptor beta chains were all obtained from the same sample, sequenced in a study of T-cell reconstitution after alpha-beta-depleted transplantation in children. The authors prepared the TCRbeta library with unique molecular identifiers. TCRdb redid the calling of the PCR reads with MiXCR, one entry per CDR3 protein. In the table there are 670,000 or so distinct CDR3 sequences, over 10% of which are singletons. Material: PBMCs, obtained before TCRalphabeta/CD19-depleted stem cell transplant. These receptors all stem from a girl aged 2 to 9 with congenital amegakaryocytic thrombocytopenia, due to receive a stem cell transplant.

This clonotype was detected many times. V usage is TRBV5-1 and J usage is TRBJ2-3; TRBD2 agrees at 11 bases. Unmatched junction bases numbered 3, after V lost 4 bases and J lost 2 bases. CDR1 is SGHRS and CDR2 is YFSETQ in the germline V gene. The CDR3 is 15 amino acids. The DNA of the CDR3 is TGCGCCAGCAGCGGGGGACTAGCGGACACAGATACGCAGTATTTT. Translation gives CASSGGLADTDTQYF.

This clonotype was counted a few times. This chain links TRBV5-1 with TRBJ2-2, with TRBD1 identical over 9 bases. Germline CDR1 SGHRS, CDR2 YFSETQ. Germline trimming cut 4 bases from V and 1 base from J; bases unmatched to any gene: 5. This CDR3 contains 16 residues. The chain's CDR3 is CASSVGDRENTGELFF. The CDR3 bases are TGCGCCAGCAGCGTGGGGGACAGGGAGAACACCGGGGAGCTGTTTTTT.

This clonotype was found many times. The genes are TRBV12-3 or TRBV12-4 and TRBJ2-5; no firm D call. This CDR3 comprises 13 residues. Deletions cut 5 bases from V and 3 bases from J, with 10 bases between. The CDR3 DNA follows: TGTGCCAGCAGTAGATCCAGTAAAGAGACCCAGTACTTC. Its translation: CASSRSSKETQYF.

This clonotype was observed many times. The chain links TRBV10-3 to TRBJ2-4, with D possibly being TRBD1 (5 bases). Germline V gene lookup returns CDR1 ENHRY and CDR2 SYGVKD. The CDR3 covers 12 residues. V lost 9 bases and J 3 bases, leaving 9 bases between the germline ends. This CDR3 is CAMGRDKNIQYF. The CDR3 DNA reads as TGTGCCATGGGGCGCGACAAAAACATTCAGTACTTC.

This clonotype appeared many times. The gene calls are TRBV7-2 and TRBJ2-1, with D unresolved. This CDR3 spans 13 amino acids. The germline gives CDR1 SGHTA, CDR2 FQGNSA. The germline V and J ends were trimmed by 2 bases and 9 bases, with 11 bases remaining between them. CDR3 nucleotide sequence: TGTGCCAGCAGCTTAAACCCCTACTCTGAGCAGTTCTTC. Translating it yields CASSLNPYSEQFF. The whole variable domain, remainder taken from reference TRBV7-2 and TRBJ2-1, is GAGVSQSPSNKVTEKGKDVELRCDPISGHTALYWYRQSLGQGLEFLIYFQGNSAPDKSGLPSDRFSAERTGGSVSTLTIQRTQQEDSAVYLCASSLNPYSEQFFGPGTRLTVL.

This clonotype came up a few times. Germline and junction disagree at one end, which may indicate a read error. The rearrangement links TRBV12-3 or TRBV12-4 to TRBJ2-2; no firm D call. This CDR3 has 15 amino acids. The CDR3 protein is CASANWVANPGELFF. The CDR3 nucleotides read TGTGCCAGCGCGAATTGGGTGGCGAACCCCGGGGAGCTGTTTTTT.

This clonotype appeared many times. This chain connects TRBV5-1 to TRBJ2-2; D gene ambiguous. From germline, CDR1 is SGHRS and CDR2 YFSETQ. The CDR3 consists of 12 residues. V shed 5 bases and J shed 6 bases, with 8 bases lying between them. CDR3 DNA sequence: TGCGCCAGCAGTTCCCCTCCCGGGGAGCTGTTTTTT. Translation gives CASSSPPGELFF. The whole variable domain, filled in from reference TRBV5-1 and TRBJ2-2, reads KAGVTQTPRYLIKTRGQQVTLSCSPISGHRSVSWYQQTPGQGLQFLFEYFSETQRNKGNFPGRFSGRQFSNSRSEMNVSTLELGDSALYLCASSSPPGELFFGEGSRLTVL.

This clonotype turned up a few times. The V call is TRBV5-1, the J call TRBJ2-3; 11 bases map to TRBD1. The trim removed 3 bases at V and 0 bases at J, leaving 9 bases unmatched. Germline loops: CDR1 SGHRS, CDR2 YFSETQ. The CDR3 consists of 18 residues. CDR3 sequence: CASSWDRGEPASTDTQYF. Written as DNA, the CDR3 is TGCGCCAGCAGCTGGGACAGGGGGGAACCAGCTAGCACAGATACGCAGTATTTT.

This clonotype was observed at least ten times. This chain links TRBV15 with TRBJ2-7; 9 bases match TRBD2. The CDR3 is made up of 17 amino acids. V dropped 3 bases and J dropped 2; count of bases not matched to a gene: 11. The germline CDR1 and CDR2 sequences are LNHNV and YYDKDF (reference sequence). CDR3 region: CATSRGHSGRGAYEQYF. The CDR3 DNA sequence: TGTGCCACCAGCAGGGGCCATAGCGGGAGAGGAGCCTACGAGCAGTACTTC.

There are many counts of this clonotype. In nucleotides, the CDR3 is TGTGCCTCGACCGGATGGTCAGCGGACAGGGGGGAAAACACCATATATTTT. This encodes CASTGWSADRGENTIYF. The chain carries TRBV10-3 and TRBJ1-3, with 10 bases lining up with TRBD1. CDR3 length equals 17 residues. Germline V gene lookup returns CDR1 ENHRY and CDR2 SYGVKD. Trimming at V came to 11 bases and at J to 6 bases, leaving 19 bases not matched to a gene.

In its sample, this clonotype was seen many times. This chain connects TRBV7-9 to TRBJ2-1; 7 bases map to TRBD2. The CDR3 runs 17 residues. Germline CDR1 and CDR2: SEHNR and FQNEAQ (reference sequence). J gave up 8 bases and V 0 bases, and 13 bases lay outside the gene matches. CDR3 in amino acids: CASSLAVPGTNVYEQFF. CDR3 in DNA: TGTGCCAGCAGCTTAGCGGTCCCCGGGACTAATGTCTATGAGCAGTTCTTC.

This clonotype was seen more than once but under ten times. The genes are TRBV3-1 and TRBJ2-5; TRBD2 matches 8 bases. This CDR3 region has 17 residues. CDR1 and CDR2 (germline): LGHDT, YNNKEL (reference sequence). V gave up 0 bases and J gave up 5 bases; unmatched junction bases: 11. CDR3: CASSQDSSSGRSETQYF. In DNA form, the CDR3 reads TGTGCCAGCAGCCAAGATAGTTCCAGCGGGAGATCCGAGACCCAGTACTTC.

This clonotype was counted many times. V usage is TRBV5-1 and J usage is TRBJ2-1; TRBD2 matches 8 bases. The CDR3 has 14 residues. The junction had 10 bases not matched to a gene; V was cut back by 9 bases and J by 5 bases. From germline, CDR1 is SGHRS and CDR2 YFSETQ. CDR3 sequence (DNA): TGCGCCACCCGGGGGTTAGCGGGAAACAATGAGCAGTTCTTC. Translation gives CATRGLAGNNEQFF. The entire variable domain, with the rest obtained from reference TRBV5-1 and TRBJ2-1, is as follows: KAGVTQTPRYLIKTRGQQVTLSCSPISGHRSVSWYQQTPGQGLQFLFEYFSETQRNKGNFPGRFSGRQFSNSRSEMNVSTLELGDSALYLCATRGLAGNNEQFFGPGTRLTVL.

This clonotype appeared a few times. The chain has TRBV12-3 or TRBV12-4 and TRBJ1-3; D is unresolved. V lost 0 bases and J 3 bases, leaving 6 bases between the germline ends. This CDR3 spans 14 amino acids. The CDR3 protein is CASSLAGNGNTIYF. In DNA, the CDR3 is TGTGCCAGCAGTTTAGCTGGGAATGGAAACACCATATATTTT.

In this sample, this clonotype turned up many times. V and J are TRBV11-2 and TRBJ2-3, with 7 bases fitting TRBD2. The CDR3 has 17 amino acids. CDR1 SGHAT and CDR2 FQNNGV come from the germline V gene. After removal of 1 base from V and 6 bases from J, the junction contained 13 bases not matched to a gene. CDR3 loop: CASSLVPIAGTLDTQYF. CDR3 coding DNA: TGTGCCAGCAGCTTAGTTCCGATAGCGGGCACCTTGGATACGCAGTATTTT.

The chain joins TRBV5-4 to TRBJ2-1, with 13 bases identical to TRBD2. Per germline, CDR1 SGHNT and CDR2 YYREEE (reference sequence). This CDR3 has 15 amino acids. Trimming cost V 4 bases and J 5 bases; bases outside gene matches: 3. DNA for the CDR3: TGTGCCAGCAGCAAGGGACTAGCGGGAAACAATGAGCAGTTCTTC. Protein: CASSKGLAGNNEQFF.

In its sample, this clonotype was seen many times. This rearrangement joins TRBV20-1 to TRBJ2-7; D perhaps matches TRBD1 (5 bases). The CDR3 totals 14 residues. The V gene lost 1 base and the J gene lost 0 bases, with 10 bases spanning the gap. The germline CDR1 and CDR2 sequences are DFQATT and SNEGSKA (reference sequence). CDR3 DNA: TGCAGTGCTAGAGTCGACAGCAGCTCCTACGAGCAGTACTTC. This codes for CSARVDSSSYEQYF.

The V call is TRBV24-1, the J call TRBJ2-3; D tentatively fits TRBD1 or TRBD2 (5 bases each). The CDR3 spans 15 residues. Germline V gene sequence: CDR1 KGHDR, CDR2 SFDVKD. The V and J ends lost 7 bases and 0 bases respectively, with 13 bases between them. Written as DNA, the CDR3 is TGTGCCACCAGCGAGGGGCGGGCCAGCACAGATACGCAGTATTTT. This codes for CATSEGRASTDTQYF.

This clonotype was seen at least ten times. This sequence joins TRBV7-2 and TRBJ2-1; TRBD2 matches at 10 bases. The CDR3 spans 16 residues. V lost 6 bases, J lost 2 bases, and 7 bases stayed unmatched. The V gene's germline CDR1 is SGHTA and CDR2 FQGNSA. DNA of the CDR3: TGTGCCAGCAGAGATCCGGGACTAGCGCCCTACAATGAGCAGTTCTTC. Protein product: CASRDPGLAPYNEQFF.

A note on this clonotype: This may come from a read error, since a much larger clone is one base off. Because it lacks the conserved phenylalanine or tryptophan at the end, this CDR3 is likely a read error. V gene TRBV5-1 combines with J gene TRBJ2-3, with 8 bases fitting TRBD1. Germline V gives CDR1 SGHRS, CDR2 YFSETQ. Losses at the gene ends were 4 bases for V and 2 bases for J; bases not matched to a gene: 12. This CDR3 is 17 amino acids long. In DNA form, the CDR3 reads TGCGCCAGCAGCGGAATATACGGGACAGGACACACAGATACGCAGTATTAT. It is translated as CASSGIYGTGHTDTQYY.

V usage is TRBV6-5 and J usage is TRBJ1-4; tentative D call: TRBD1 (6 bases). From germline, CDR1 is MNHEY and CDR2 SVGAGI. Trimming stripped 0 bases from V and 10 bases from J, with 24 bases between. The CDR3 length is 18 residues. In DNA form, the CDR3 reads TGTGCCAGCAGTTACTCGCCCAGCCGGACAGACGAGATGAGAAAACTGTTTTTT. It codes for CASSYSPSRTDEMRKLFF.